This T cell receptor (beta chain) comes out of a study of STAT3 mutations in large granular lymphocyte leukemia. Overall study results and limits: Treatment regimens differed across patients between samplings. In T-cell large granular lymphocyte leukemia, about half of patients showed multiple immunodominant subclonotypes.

This clone is deemed large. Its antigen is not known. The CDR3 is 15 amino acids. The germline gives CDR1 MDHEN, CDR2 SYDVKM. Trimming took 8 bases from V and 2 from J; bases not matched to a gene: 11. Using immunoSEQ multiplex PCR, the repertoire was profiled, and TCRdb retains in-frame clones only, with some absent. This sample has fewer than 1,500 clones, with roughly two thirds found just once. This clonotype originated in a woman in her sixties or seventies with T-cell large granular lymphocyte leukemia. Some clones in this sample may be carry-over from other donors' samples. Sequences were obtained from peripheral blood mononuclear cells. This rearrangement joins TRBV28 to TRBJ1-1, with TRBD1 matching 7 bases. CDR3 sequence: CASRVVGTANTEAFF. DNA of the CDR3: TGTGCCAGCCGTGTAGTCGGGACAGCCAACACTGAAGCTTTCTTT.